This T cell receptor beta chain is drawn from a study of cytomegalovirus exposure and HLA in healthy donors. Overall study findings and caveats: When analyzed later, a missense DCLRE1C variant was found to be linked to TCR beta V- and J-gene trimming. What was likely a sequencing artifact was a cluster of highly shared sequence variants. On later analysis, the bulk of CMV-associated TCR beta chains appeared to be HLA-restricted.

A note on this clone: Its antigen remains unidentified.

The PCR ran on 60 Vbeta and 13 Jbeta primers. Sequencing used immunoSEQ multiplex PCR; TCRdb keeps in-frame clones, though not all of them. Counted here are over 250,000 clones, approximately 70% occurring once; the ten biggest clones make up under 3%. J gave up 8 bases and V 1 base, and 5 bases lay outside the gene matches. Germline CDR1 is SGHAT and CDR2 is FQNNGV. The CDR3 runs 15 residues. The rearrangement links TRBV11-2 to TRBJ2-4, with 10 bases aligning to TRBD1. The TCR sequence derives from a female donor in good health and CMV-seronegative. The sample was PBMCs. Here the CDR3 reads CASSLVDGTGDIQYF. The DNA of the CDR3 is TGTGCCAGCAGCTTAGTCGACGGGACAGGGGACATTCAGTACTTC.